These 31 T cell receptor beta chains were all obtained from the same sample, sequenced in a study of OX40 agonist ivuxolimab in advanced cancers. Clones were read by immunoSEQ multiplex PCR, and TCRdb kept only the in-frame ones, dropping some. The sample contains 70,000 to 95,000 clones, about nine tenths of which appear only once. The sample consisted of CD4+ or CD8+ T cells sorted from blood, taken in a trial of the OX40 agonist ivuxolimab. These receptors all stem from an adult with an advanced solid tumor such as melanoma, head and neck, liver or kidney cancer.

J is TRBJ2-3 and V is TRBV15; D not resolved. V lost 0 bases, J lost 3 bases, and 4 bases lay in between. The CDR3 covers 13 residues. CDR1 is LNHNV and CDR2 is YYDKDF in the germline V gene (reference sequence). For the CDR3, the DNA is TGTGCCACCAGCAGAGAGATGACAGATACGCAGTATTTT. Translation gives CATSREMTDTQYF.

The CDR3 region is CASSYSRGGGEAFF. The DNA of the CDR3 is TGTGCCAGCAGTTACTCAAGGGGTGGAGGTGAAGCTTTCTTT. The chain carries TRBV6-6 and TRBJ1-1; the D gene is possibly TRBD1 (5 bases). The CDR3 is 14 amino acids. Per germline, CDR1 MNHNY and CDR2 SVGAGI (reference sequence). Deletions cut 0 bases from V and 7 bases from J, with 12 bases between.

This clone was observed once. This chain links TRBV7-2 with TRBJ1-4; D may be TRBD1 (6 bases). CDR1 SGHTA and CDR2 FQGNSA come from the germline V gene. This CDR3 comprises 15 residues. The V end lost 5 bases, the J end lost 5 bases, and 15 bases lay between the germline ends. In nucleotides, the CDR3 is TGTGCCAGCAGCCCTCGAGGACAGCGGAATGAAAAACTGTTTTTT. It is translated as CASSPRGQRNEKLFF.

The V gene is TRBV7-3, the J gene TRBJ1-1; D is undetermined. CDR1 and CDR2 (germline): SGHTA, FQGTGA. This CDR3 comprises 11 residues. V was clipped by 6 bases and J by 1 base, with 3 bases between them. CDR3 sequence reads: CASRQNTEAFF. In DNA form, the CDR3 reads TGTGCCAGCAGACAGAACACTGAAGCTTTCTTT.

V gene TRBV28 combines with J gene TRBJ1-2, with D tentatively TRBD1 (6 bases). The CDR3 has 12 residues. The V end was cut by 8 bases, the J end by 3 bases, with 10 bases between. Per germline, CDR1 MDHEN and CDR2 SYDVKM. The CDR3 DNA reads TGTGCCAGCTCCCAGGGGTACTATGGCTACACCTTC. Translated, it gives CASSQGYYGYTF.

This rearrangement joins TRBV4-1 to TRBJ2-5, with D unclear. Germline V CDR1 and CDR2: MGHRA, YSYEKL. CDR3 length: 13 residues. Trimming shortened V by 5 bases and J by 0 bases, and 7 bases separated the two germline ends. CDR3 DNA: TGCGCCAGCAGCGGAAGGGACCAAGAGACCCAGTACTTC. It is translated as CASSGRDQETQYF.

The CDR3 nucleotides are TGTGCCAGCAGCATGGGTCGGAAGGGTGAAGCTTTCTTT. Protein sequence: CASSMGRKGEAFF. The chain combines TRBV7-3 with TRBJ1-1; no reliable D call. The V and J ends lost 5 bases and 7 bases respectively, with 14 bases between them. The CDR3 length is 13 residues. From germline, CDR1 is SGHTA and CDR2 FQGTGA.

Concerning this clone: Compared with germline, one end of the junction differs, possibly owing to a read error. The chain combines TRBV5-4 with TRBJ2-3; D may be TRBD2 (7 bases). There are 16 residues in the CDR3. CDR1 is SGHNT, CDR2 YYREEE, per germline (reference sequence). For the CDR3, the DNA is TGTGCCAGCACCTTGGGGGGCGGGGGAAGCACAGATACGCAGTATTTT. It specifies CASTLGGGGSTDTQYF.

This chain connects TRBV7-9 to TRBJ1-2, with D perhaps TRBD1 (6 bases). The CDR3 runs 15 residues. V was clipped by 4 bases and J by 4 bases, with 16 bases between them. From germline, CDR1 is SEHNR and CDR2 FQNEAQ (reference sequence). The chain's CDR3 is CASSSGAAGAYGYTF. In DNA form, the CDR3 reads TGTGCCAGCAGCTCGGGGGCAGCGGGGGCCTATGGCTACACCTTC.

The V call is TRBV29-1, the J call TRBJ1-1, with no clear D. Germline CDR1 and CDR2: SQVTM and ANQGSEA. The length of the CDR3 is 9 residues. V shed 0 bases and J shed 11 bases, with 4 bases lying between them. The CDR3 nucleotides read TGCAGCGTTGAAGACATCGCTTTCTTT. Its translation: CSVEDIAFF.

This chain links TRBV28 with TRBJ2-7; D is unclear. V dropped 7 bases and J dropped 4 bases, with 20 bases sitting between them. Germline V gives CDR1 MDHEN, CDR2 SYDVKM. This CDR3 contains 15 residues. The DNA of the CDR3 is TGTGCCAGCAAAAGGGCCCCGGGTGCAGGTTACGAGCAGTACTTC. It yields the protein CASKRAPGAGYEQYF. Full variable domain (missing parts from reference TRBV28 and TRBJ2-7): DVKVTQSSRYLVKRTGEKVFLECVQDMDHENMFWYRQDPGLGLRLIYFSYDVKMKEKGDIPEGYSVSREKKERFSLILESASTNQTSMYLCASKRAPGAGYEQYFGPGTRLTVT.

Only one count was recorded for this clone. Other nucleotide sequences in the sample specify the same CDR3. This chain links TRBV7-9 with TRBJ2-7; a possible D gene is TRBD2 (6 bases). V gave up 0 bases and J gave up 0 bases, with 6 bases separating them. From germline, CDR1 is SEHNR and CDR2 FQNEAQ (reference sequence). The CDR3 has 14 amino acids. CDR3 region: CASSLAGSSYEQYF. In DNA form, the CDR3 reads TGTGCCAGCAGCTTAGCCGGGAGCTCCTACGAGCAGTACTTC.

This rearrangement joins TRBV5-8 to TRBJ2-7, with a possible D match to TRBD2 (5 bases). The V end was cut by 4 bases, the J end by 7 bases, with 15 bases between. The CDR3 runs 13 residues. CDR1 and CDR2 (germline): SGHTS, YDEGEE. In nucleotides, the CDR3 is TGTGCCAGCAGCCAAGACGGAGGATTGGAGCAGTACTTC. Its translation: CASSQDGGLEQYF. The whole variable domain, filled in from reference TRBV5-8 and TRBJ2-7, reads EAGVTQSPTHLIKTRGQQATLRCSPISGHTSVYWYQQALGLGLQFLLWYDEGEERNRGNFPPRFSGRQFPNYSSELNVNALELEDSALYLCASSQDGGLEQYFGPGTRLTVT.

The rearrangement links TRBV18 to TRBJ2-5; D may be TRBD1 (5 bases). V was clipped by 3 bases and J by 5 bases, with 13 bases between them. The germline V gene encodes CDR1 KGHSH and CDR2 LQKENI. The CDR3 spans 14 residues. This CDR3 reads CASSPQGLRETQYF. As DNA, the CDR3 is TGTGCCAGCTCACCGCAGGGTTTGAGGGAGACCCAGTACTTC.

The chain uses TRBV9 and TRBJ2-7, with 9 bases lining up with TRBD1. From germline, CDR1 is SGDLS and CDR2 YYNGEE. The CDR3 totals 15 residues. J gave up 2 bases and V 2 bases, and 5 bases lay outside the gene matches. CDR3 loop: CASSVGQGNTYEQYF. The CDR3 DNA reads as TGTGCCAGCAGCGTCGGACAGGGGAACACCTACGAGCAGTACTTC.

This clone was seen only a few times. J is TRBJ1-6 and V is TRBV14, with D possibly matching TRBD1 (5 bases). CDR3 length: 15 amino acids. CDR1 and CDR2 (germline): SGHDN, FVKESK. V was shortened by 4 bases and J by 7 bases, with 14 bases between the two germline ends. DNA for the CDR3: TGTGCCAGCAGCCCCCCGGACGGGGGGAATTCACCCCTCCACTTT. Its protein is CASSPPDGGNSPLHF. Full variable domain (rest looked up from reference TRBV14 and TRBJ1-6): EAGVTQFPSHSVIEKGQTVTLRCDPISGHDNLYWYRRVMGKEIKFLLHFVKESKQDESGMPNNRFLAERTGGTYSTLKVQPAELEDSGVYFCASSPPDGGNSPLHFGNGTRLTVT.

J is TRBJ2-1 and V is TRBV2, with 12 bases that match TRBD2. V shed 4 bases and J 6 bases; nucleotides not matched to a gene: 7. Germline CDR1 and CDR2: SNHLY and FYNNEI. This CDR3 spans 16 amino acids. The CDR3 nucleotides read TGTGCCAGCAGTGCCCCCGGACTAGCGGGAAGCAATGAGCAGTTCTTC. Its translation: CASSAPGLAGSNEQFF.

The chain joins TRBV29-1 to TRBJ2-1; 7 positions match TRBD1. Losses at the gene ends were 6 bases for V and 5 bases for J; bases not matched to a gene: 13. The CDR3 loop spans 15 amino acids. Germline lookup yields CDR1 SQVTM and CDR2 ANQGSEA. As DNA, the CDR3 is TGCAGCGTCGAAACAAGGGACAGCTTTAACAATGAGCAGTTCTTC. Protein sequence: CSVETRDSFNNEQFF.

The V call is TRBV25-1, the J call TRBJ1-1; possible D gene TRBD1, 5 bases. The CDR3 is 12 residues long. The germline V gene encodes CDR1 MGHDK and CDR2 SYGVNS. Trimming took off 5 bases at V and 4 bases at J, with 8 bases between the two ends. Here the CDR3 DNA reads TGTGCCAGCAGTCCAGGGACCACTGAAGCTTTCTTT. This translates into CASSPGTTEAFF. The variable domain in full, with the rest retrieved from reference TRBV25-1 and TRBJ1-1, is EADIYQTPRYLVIGTGKKITLECSQTMGHDKMYWYQQDPGMELHLIHYSYGVNSTEKGDLSSESTVSRIRTEHFPLTLESARPSHTSQYLCASSPGTTEAFFGQGTRLTVV.

The rearrangement uses TRBV11-2 and TRBJ1-6; possibly TRBD1 for D (5 bases). CDR3 length: 15 amino acids. Germline assignment: CDR1 SGHAT and CDR2 FQNNGV. The V end was cut by 5 bases, the J end by 7 bases, with 15 bases between. The CDR3 bases are TGTGCCAGCAGCGGACAACCTACCAGGAATTCACCCCTCCACTTT. Protein sequence: CASSGQPTRNSPLHF.

This chain connects TRBV5-6 to TRBJ2-1, with 10 bases matching TRBD2. The ends lost 2 bases at V and 2 bases at J; junction bases unmatched: 4. Per germline, CDR1 SGHDT and CDR2 YYEEEE. The CDR3 length is 16 residues. The CDR3 loop is CASSFSGGAPYNEQFF. The CDR3 coding sequence is TGTGCCAGCAGCTTCAGCGGGGGGGCCCCCTACAATGAGCAGTTCTTC.

The genes are TRBV5-6 and TRBJ2-5; TRBD2 matches at 9 bases. V was clipped by 1 base and J by 5 bases; unmatched bases: 3. From germline, CDR1 is SGHDT and CDR2 YYEEEE. The CDR3 spans 14 residues. The CDR3 sequence is CASSLLAGAETQYF. The CDR3 nucleotides are TGTGCCAGCAGCTTGTTAGCGGGGGCGGAGACCCAGTACTTC.

This clone was observed a single time. The chain combines TRBV18 with TRBJ2-7; D unresolved. CDR3 length equals 12 residues. The germline V and J ends were trimmed by 3 bases and 3 bases, with 6 bases remaining between them. Germline V gene lookup returns CDR1 KGHSH and CDR2 LQKENI. The CDR3 protein is CASSPTGYEQYF. CDR3 coding DNA: TGTGCCAGCTCACCGACTGGCTACGAGCAGTACTTC.

The V and J genes are TRBV13 and TRBJ2-7; D is possibly TRBD1 (5 bases). Deletions cut 4 bases from V and 8 bases from J, with 18 bases between. Per the germline V gene, CDR1 is PRHDT and CDR2 is FYEKMQ (reference sequence). CDR3 length: 14 amino acids. The CDR3 loop is CASSSKDTPGQQYF. As DNA, the CDR3 is TGTGCCAGCAGCTCAAAGGACACCCCGGGTCAGCAGTACTTC.

This chain links TRBV5-1 with TRBJ1-5; perhaps TRBD1 as D (6 bases). Per the germline V gene, CDR1 is SGHRS and CDR2 is YFSETQ. V lost 1 base, J lost 6 bases, and 8 bases lay in between. The CDR3 consists of 13 residues. The CDR3 DNA follows: TGCGCCAGCAGCTTGCTCAGGGGTCAGCCCCAGCATTTT. Translating gives CASSLLRGQPQHF.

The CDR3 spells CASKTGGYRTVNTEAFF. Written as DNA, the CDR3 is TGTGCCAGTAAAACAGGGGGCTACCGGACTGTCAACACTGAAGCTTTCTTT. The V call is TRBV19, the J call TRBJ1-1, with TRBD1 matching 9 bases. Trimming at V came to 7 bases and at J to 2 bases, leaving 14 bases not matched to a gene. The germline CDR1 and CDR2 sequences are LNHDA and SQIVND (reference sequence). The CDR3 has 17 amino acids.

The rearrangement uses TRBV19 and TRBJ2-1; maybe TRBD2 (6 bases). Trimming took off 3 bases at V and 10 bases at J, with 22 bases between the two ends. The germline CDR1 and CDR2 sequences are LNHDA and SQIVND (reference sequence). The CDR3 length is 16 residues. This chain's CDR3 is CASSITQFGGTYEQFF. In DNA form, the CDR3 reads TGTGCCAGTAGTATCACCCAATTTGGCGGGACCTACGAGCAGTTCTTC.

Only a few counts were recorded for this clone. The V call is TRBV7-2, the J call TRBJ1-1; the match to TRBD1 covers 7 bases. The CDR3 spans 12 residues. In germline, CDR1 is SGHTA, CDR2 FQGNSA. V was clipped by 7 bases and J by 8 bases; unmatched bases: 7. Here the CDR3 reads CASIFPRGEAFF. DNA for the CDR3: TGTGCCAGCATATTTCCCAGGGGGGAAGCTTTCTTT.

The chain recombines TRBV18 with TRBJ1-5; 7 bases line up with TRBD1. The germline V gene encodes CDR1 KGHSH and CDR2 LQKENI. The CDR3 runs to 16 residues. Trimming at V came to 3 bases and at J to 1 base, leaving 6 bases not matched to a gene. The CDR3 loop is CASSPDRQGSNQPQHF. CDR3 bases: TGTGCCAGCTCACCTGACCGACAGGGAAGCAATCAGCCCCAGCATTTT.

There are a few counts of this clone. The CDR3 loop reads CASIPRGSNQPQHF. CDR3 in DNA: TGTGCCAGTATTCCCCGCGGGAGCAATCAGCCCCAGCATTTT. This chain uses TRBV19 with TRBJ1-5; no firm D call. The CDR3 covers 14 residues. The germline V gene has CDR1 LNHDA and CDR2 SQIVND (reference sequence). Trimming cost V 7 bases and J 1 base, with 11 bases left between them.

The count of this clone is one. In DNA, the CDR3 is TGTGCCAGTAGCCGGAGAAAAGGGGTTCCTGGAAACACCATATATTTT. Translating it yields CASSRRKGVPGNTIYF. The gene calls are TRBV19 and TRBJ1-3; D is perhaps TRBD1 (5 bases). From germline, CDR1 is LNHDA and CDR2 SQIVND (reference sequence). The CDR3 has 16 residues. The ends were cut back, 6 bases at V and 2 bases at J, with 17 bases in the middle.